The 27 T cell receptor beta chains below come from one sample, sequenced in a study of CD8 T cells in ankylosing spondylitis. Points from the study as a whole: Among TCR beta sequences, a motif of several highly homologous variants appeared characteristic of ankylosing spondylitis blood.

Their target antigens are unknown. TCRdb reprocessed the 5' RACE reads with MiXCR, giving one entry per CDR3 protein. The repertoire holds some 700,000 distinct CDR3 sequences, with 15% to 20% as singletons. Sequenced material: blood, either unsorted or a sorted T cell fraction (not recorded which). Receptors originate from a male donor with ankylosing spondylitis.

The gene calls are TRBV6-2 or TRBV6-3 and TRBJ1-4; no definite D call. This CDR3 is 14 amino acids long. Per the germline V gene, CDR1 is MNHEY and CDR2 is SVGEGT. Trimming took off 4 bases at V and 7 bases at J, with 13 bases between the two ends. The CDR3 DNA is TGTGCCAGCAGTTCGACGGAATCGGGTGAAAAACTGTTTTTT. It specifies CASSSTESGEKLFF.

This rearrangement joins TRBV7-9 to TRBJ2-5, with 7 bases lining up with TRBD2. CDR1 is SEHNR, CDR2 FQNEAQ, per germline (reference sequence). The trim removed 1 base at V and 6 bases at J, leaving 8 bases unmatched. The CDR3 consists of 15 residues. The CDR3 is CASSLGGGTVQTQYF. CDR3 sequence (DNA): TGTGCCAGCAGCTTAGGGGGGGGAACGGTGCAGACCCAGTACTTC.

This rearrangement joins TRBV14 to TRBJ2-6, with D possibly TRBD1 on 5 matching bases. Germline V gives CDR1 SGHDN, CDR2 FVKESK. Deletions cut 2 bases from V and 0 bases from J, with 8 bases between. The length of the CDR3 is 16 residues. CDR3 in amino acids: CASSQSQGSGANVLTF. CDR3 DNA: TGTGCCAGCAGCCAATCCCAGGGCTCTGGGGCCAACGTCCTGACTTTC.

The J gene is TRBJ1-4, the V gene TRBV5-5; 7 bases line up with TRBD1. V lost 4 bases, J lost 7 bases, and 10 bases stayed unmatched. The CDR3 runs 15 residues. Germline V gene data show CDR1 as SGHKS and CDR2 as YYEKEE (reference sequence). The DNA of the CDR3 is TGTGCCAGCAGCATTAGACAGGGTTGGGCTGAAAAACTGTTTTTT. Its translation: CASSIRQGWAEKLFF.

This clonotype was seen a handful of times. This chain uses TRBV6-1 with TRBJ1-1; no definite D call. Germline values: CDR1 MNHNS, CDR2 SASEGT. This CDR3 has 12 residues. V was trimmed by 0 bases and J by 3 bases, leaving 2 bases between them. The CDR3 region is CASSEAYTEAFF. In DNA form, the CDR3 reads TGTGCCAGCAGTGAAGCGTACACTGAAGCTTTCTTT.

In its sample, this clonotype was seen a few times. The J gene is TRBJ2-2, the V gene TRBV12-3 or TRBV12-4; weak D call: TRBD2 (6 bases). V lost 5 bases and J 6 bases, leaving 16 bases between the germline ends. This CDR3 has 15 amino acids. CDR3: CASSPRLESPGELFF. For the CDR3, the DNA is TGTGCCAGCAGTCCTCGACTAGAGTCACCCGGGGAGCTGTTTTTT.

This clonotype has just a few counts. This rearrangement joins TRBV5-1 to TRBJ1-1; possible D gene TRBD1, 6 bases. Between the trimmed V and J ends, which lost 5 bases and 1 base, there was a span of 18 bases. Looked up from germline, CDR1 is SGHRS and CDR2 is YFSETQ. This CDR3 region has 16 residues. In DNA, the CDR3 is TGCGCCAGCAGTTTCCTGGAGAGCAGGGGGAACACTGAAGCTTTCTTT. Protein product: CASSFLESRGNTEAFF. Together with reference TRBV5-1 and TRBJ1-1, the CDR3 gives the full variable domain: KAGVTQTPRYLIKTRGQQVTLSCSPISGHRSVSWYQQTPGQGLQFLFEYFSETQRNKGNFPGRFSGRQFSNSRSEMNVSTLELGDSALYLCASSFLESRGNTEAFFGQGTRLTVV.

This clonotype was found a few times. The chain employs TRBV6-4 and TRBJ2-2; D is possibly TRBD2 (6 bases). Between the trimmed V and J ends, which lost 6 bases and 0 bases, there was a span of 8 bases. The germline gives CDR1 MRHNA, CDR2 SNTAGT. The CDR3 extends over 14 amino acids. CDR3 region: CASRRESNTGELFF. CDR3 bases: TGTGCCAGCAGGCGGGAATCGAACACCGGGGAGCTGTTTTTT.

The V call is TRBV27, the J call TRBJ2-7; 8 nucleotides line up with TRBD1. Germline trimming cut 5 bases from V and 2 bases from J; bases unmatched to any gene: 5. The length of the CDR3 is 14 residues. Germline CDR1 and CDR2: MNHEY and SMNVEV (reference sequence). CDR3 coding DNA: TGTGCCAGCAGTCACAGGGGGTCCGCCTACGAGCAGTACTTC. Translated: CASSHRGSAYEQYF.

CDR3 in DNA: TGTGCCAGCAGCTCACCGGGACAGATAATAGATACGCAGTATTTT. This encodes CASSSPGQIIDTQYF. The J gene is TRBJ2-3, the V gene TRBV5-6; 7 nucleotides match TRBD1. CDR3 size: 15 residues. Germline V gene sequence: CDR1 SGHDT, CDR2 YYEEEE. Germline trimming cut 3 bases from V and 5 bases from J; bases unmatched to any gene: 9.

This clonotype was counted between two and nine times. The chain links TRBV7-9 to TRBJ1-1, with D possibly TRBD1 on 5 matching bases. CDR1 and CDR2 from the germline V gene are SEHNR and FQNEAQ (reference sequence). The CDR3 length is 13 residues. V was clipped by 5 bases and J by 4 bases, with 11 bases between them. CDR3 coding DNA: TGTGCCAGCAGCCCACAGGTGTCCACTGAAGCTTTCTTT. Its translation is CASSPQVSTEAFF.

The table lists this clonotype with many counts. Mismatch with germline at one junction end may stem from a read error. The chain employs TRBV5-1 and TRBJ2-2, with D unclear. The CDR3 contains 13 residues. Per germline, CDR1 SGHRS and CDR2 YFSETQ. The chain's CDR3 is CASSFPNTGELFF. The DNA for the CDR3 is TGTGCCAGCAGTTTCCCGAACACCGGGGAGCTGTTTTTT.

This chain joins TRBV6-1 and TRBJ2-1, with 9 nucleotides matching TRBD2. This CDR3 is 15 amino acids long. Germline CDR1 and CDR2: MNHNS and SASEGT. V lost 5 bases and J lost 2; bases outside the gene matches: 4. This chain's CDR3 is CASSIAGVTYNEQFF. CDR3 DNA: TGTGCCAGCAGTATAGCGGGAGTTACCTACAATGAGCAGTTCTTC.

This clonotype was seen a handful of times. The CDR3 DNA is TGTGCCAGCAGCATCGGACTAGCGGGAGGCAATGAGCAGTTCTTC. This encodes CASSIGLAGGNEQFF. The rearrangement links TRBV11-2 to TRBJ2-1, with 14 bases that match TRBD2. The CDR3 covers 15 residues. The trim removed 5 bases at V and 6 bases at J, leaving 3 bases unmatched. The germline CDR1 and CDR2 sequences are SGHAT and FQNNGV. The entire variable domain, with the rest obtained from reference TRBV11-2 and TRBJ2-1, is as follows: EAGVAQSPRYKIIEKRQSVAFWCNPISGHATLYWYQQILGQGPKLLIQFQNNGVVDDSQLPKDRFSAERLKGVDSTLKIQPAKLEDSAVYLCASSIGLAGGNEQFFGPGTRLTVL.

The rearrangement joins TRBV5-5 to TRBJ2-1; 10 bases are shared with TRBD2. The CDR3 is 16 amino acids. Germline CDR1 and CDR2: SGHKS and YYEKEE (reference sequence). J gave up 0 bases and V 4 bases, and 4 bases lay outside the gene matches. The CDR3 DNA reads TGTGCCAGCAGCGTCGGACTAGCGGACTCCTACAATGAGCAGTTCTTC. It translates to CASSVGLADSYNEQFF.

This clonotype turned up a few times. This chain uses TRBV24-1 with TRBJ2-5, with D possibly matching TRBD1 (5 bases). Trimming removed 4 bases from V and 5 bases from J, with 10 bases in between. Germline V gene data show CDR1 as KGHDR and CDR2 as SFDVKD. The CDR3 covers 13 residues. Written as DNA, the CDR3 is TGTGCCACCAGTGACCCTTCAGGGGAGACCCAGTACTTC. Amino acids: CATSDPSGETQYF.

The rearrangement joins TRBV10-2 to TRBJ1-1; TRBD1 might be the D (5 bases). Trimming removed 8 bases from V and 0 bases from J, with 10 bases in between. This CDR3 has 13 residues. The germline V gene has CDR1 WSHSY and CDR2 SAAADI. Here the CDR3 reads CASRQQMNTEAFF. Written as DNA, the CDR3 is TGCGCCAGCCGACAGCAAATGAACACTGAAGCTTTCTTT.

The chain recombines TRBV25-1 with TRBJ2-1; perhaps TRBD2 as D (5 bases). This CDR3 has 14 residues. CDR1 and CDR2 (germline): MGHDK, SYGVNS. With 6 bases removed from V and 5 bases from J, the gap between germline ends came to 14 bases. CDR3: CASRSPGLHNEQFF. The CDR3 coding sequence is TGTGCCAGCAGGTCCCCAGGACTCCACAATGAGCAGTTCTTC.

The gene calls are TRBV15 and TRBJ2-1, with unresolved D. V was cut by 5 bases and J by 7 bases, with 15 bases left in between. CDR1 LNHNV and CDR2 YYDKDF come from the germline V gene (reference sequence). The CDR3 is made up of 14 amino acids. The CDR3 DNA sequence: TGTGCCACCAGCGTAGACTTGGGCCCGAATGAGCAGTTCTTC. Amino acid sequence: CATSVDLGPNEQFF.

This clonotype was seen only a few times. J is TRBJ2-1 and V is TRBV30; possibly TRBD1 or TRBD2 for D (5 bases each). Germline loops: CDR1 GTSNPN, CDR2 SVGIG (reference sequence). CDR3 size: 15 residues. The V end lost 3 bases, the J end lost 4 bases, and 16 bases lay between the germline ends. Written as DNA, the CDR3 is TGTGCCTGGAGGGAAAGACAGAGGGCTTACAATGAGCAGTTCTTC. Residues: CAWRERQRAYNEQFF.

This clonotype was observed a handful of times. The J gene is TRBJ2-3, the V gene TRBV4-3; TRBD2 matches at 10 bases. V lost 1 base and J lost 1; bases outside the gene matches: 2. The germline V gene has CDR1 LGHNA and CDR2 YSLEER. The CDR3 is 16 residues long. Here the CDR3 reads CASSQALAGGTDTQYF. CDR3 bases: TGCGCCAGCAGCCAAGCCCTAGCGGGGGGCACAGATACGCAGTATTTT.

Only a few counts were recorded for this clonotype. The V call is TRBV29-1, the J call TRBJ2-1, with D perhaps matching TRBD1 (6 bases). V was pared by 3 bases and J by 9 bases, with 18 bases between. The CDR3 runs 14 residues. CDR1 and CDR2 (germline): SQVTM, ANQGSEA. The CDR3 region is CSVEGDRLWGEQFF. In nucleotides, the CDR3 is TGCAGCGTTGAGGGTGACAGGTTATGGGGTGAGCAGTTCTTC.

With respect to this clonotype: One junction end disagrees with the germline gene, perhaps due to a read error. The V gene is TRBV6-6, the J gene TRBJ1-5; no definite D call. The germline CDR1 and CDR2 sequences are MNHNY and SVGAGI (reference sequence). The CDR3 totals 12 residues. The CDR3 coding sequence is TGTGCCAGCAGGGAGGTTAATCGGCCCCAGCATTTT. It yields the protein CASREVNRPQHF.

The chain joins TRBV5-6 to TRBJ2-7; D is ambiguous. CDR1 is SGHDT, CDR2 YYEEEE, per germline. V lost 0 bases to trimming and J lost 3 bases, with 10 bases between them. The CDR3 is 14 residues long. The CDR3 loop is CASSLGLEDYEQYF. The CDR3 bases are TGTGCCAGCAGCTTGGGCCTAGAGGACTACGAGCAGTACTTC.

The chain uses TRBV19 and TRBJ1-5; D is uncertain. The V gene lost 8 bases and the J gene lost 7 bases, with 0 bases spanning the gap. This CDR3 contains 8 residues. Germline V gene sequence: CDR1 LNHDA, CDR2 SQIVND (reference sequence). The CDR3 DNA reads TGTGCCAGTCAGCCCCAGCATTTT. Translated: CASQPQHF. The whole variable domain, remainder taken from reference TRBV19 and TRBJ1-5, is DGGITQSPKYLFRKEGQNVTLSCEQNLNHDAMYWYRQDPGQGLRLIYYSQIVNDFQKGDIAEGYSVSREKKESFPLTVTSAQKNPTAFYLCASQPQHFGDGTRLSIL.

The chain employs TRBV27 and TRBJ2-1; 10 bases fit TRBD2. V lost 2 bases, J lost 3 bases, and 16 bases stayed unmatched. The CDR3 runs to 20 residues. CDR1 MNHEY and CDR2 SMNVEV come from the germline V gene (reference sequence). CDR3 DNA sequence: TGTGCCAGCAGTTTAAGGCTAGCGGGGGACTACTCTAGGATCTACAATGAGCAGTTCTTC. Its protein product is CASSLRLAGDYSRIYNEQFF.

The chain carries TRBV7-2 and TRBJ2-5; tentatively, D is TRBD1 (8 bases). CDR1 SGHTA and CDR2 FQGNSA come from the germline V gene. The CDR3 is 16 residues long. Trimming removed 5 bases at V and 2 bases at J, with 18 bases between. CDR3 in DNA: TGTGCCAGCAGCGCAGGACAGGGAGGGGTTCAAGAGACCCAGTACTTC. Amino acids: CASSAGQGGVQETQYF.